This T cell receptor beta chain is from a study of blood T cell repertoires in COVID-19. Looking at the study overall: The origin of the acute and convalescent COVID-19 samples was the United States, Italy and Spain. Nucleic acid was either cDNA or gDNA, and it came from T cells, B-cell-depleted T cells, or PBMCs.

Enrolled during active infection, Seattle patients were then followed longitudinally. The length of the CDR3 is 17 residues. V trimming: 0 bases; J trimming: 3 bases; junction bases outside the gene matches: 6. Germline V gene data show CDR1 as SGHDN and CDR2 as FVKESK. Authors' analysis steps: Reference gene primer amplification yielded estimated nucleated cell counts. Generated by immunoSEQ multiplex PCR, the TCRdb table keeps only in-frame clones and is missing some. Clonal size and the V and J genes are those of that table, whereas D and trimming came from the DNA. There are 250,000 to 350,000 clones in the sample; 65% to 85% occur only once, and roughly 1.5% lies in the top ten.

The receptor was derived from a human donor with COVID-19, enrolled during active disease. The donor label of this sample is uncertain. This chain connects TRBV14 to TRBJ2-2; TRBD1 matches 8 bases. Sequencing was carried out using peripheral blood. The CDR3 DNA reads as TGTGCCAGCAGCCAAGACGAGACAGGGGACTACACCGGGGAGCTGTTTTTT. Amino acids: CASSQDETGDYTGELFF.